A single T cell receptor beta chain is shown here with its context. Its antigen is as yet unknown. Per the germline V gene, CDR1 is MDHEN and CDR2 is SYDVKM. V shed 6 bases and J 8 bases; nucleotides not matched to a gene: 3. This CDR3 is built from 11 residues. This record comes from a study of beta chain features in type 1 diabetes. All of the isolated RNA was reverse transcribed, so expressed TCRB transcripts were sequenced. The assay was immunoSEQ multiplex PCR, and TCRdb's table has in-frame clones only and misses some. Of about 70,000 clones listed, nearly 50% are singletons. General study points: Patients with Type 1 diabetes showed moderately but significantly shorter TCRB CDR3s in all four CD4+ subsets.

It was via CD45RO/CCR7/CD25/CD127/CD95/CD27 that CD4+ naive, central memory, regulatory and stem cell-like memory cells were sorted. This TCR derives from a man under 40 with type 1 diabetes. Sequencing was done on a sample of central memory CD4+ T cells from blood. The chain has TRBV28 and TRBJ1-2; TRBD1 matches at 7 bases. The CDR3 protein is CASSTGVGYTF. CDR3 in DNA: TGTGCCAGCAGCACAGGGGTCGGCTACACCTTC.